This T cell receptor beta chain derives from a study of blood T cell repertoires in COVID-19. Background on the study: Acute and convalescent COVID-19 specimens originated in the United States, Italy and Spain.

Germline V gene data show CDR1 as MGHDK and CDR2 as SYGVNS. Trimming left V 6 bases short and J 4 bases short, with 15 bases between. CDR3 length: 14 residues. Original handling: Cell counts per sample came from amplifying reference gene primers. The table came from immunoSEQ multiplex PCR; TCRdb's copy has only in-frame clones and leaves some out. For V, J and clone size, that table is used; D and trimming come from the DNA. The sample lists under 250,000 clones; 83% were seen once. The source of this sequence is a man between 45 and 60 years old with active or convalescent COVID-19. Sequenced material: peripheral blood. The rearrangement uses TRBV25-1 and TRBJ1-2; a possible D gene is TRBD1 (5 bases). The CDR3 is CASSPLGQIYGYTF. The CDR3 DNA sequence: TGTGCCAGCAGCCCCCTGGGGCAGATCTATGGCTACACCTTC.